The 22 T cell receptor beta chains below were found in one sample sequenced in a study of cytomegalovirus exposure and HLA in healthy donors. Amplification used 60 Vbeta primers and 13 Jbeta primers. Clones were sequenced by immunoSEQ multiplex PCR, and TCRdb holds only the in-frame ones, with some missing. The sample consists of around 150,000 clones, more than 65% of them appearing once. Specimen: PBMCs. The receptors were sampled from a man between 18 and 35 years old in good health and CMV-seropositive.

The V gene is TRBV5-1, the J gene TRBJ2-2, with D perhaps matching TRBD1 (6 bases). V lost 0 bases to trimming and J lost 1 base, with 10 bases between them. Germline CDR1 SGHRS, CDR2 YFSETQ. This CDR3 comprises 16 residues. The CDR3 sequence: CASSLGTQGNTGELFF. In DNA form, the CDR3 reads TGCGCCAGCAGCTTGGGGACACAGGGGAACACCGGGGAGCTGTTTTTT.

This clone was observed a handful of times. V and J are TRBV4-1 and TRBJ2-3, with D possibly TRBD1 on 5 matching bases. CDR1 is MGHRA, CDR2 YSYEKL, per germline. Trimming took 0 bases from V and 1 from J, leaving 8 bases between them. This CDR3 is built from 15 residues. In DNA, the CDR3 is TGCGCCAGCAGCCAAGAATTAGGGGGCACAGATACGCAGTATTTT. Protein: CASSQELGGTDTQYF.

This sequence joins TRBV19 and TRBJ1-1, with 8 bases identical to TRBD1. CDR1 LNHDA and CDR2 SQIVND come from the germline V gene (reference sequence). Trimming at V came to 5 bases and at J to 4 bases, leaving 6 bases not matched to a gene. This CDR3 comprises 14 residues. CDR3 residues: CASSSRGRFTEAFF. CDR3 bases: TGTGCCAGTAGTTCCAGGGGGCGATTCACTGAAGCTTTCTTT.

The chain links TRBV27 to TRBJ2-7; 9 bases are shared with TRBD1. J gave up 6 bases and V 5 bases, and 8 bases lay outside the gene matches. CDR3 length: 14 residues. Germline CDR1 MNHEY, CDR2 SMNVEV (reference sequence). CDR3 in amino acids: CASSGTGTGREQYF. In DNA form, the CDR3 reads TGTGCCAGCAGTGGAACCGGGACAGGGCGCGAGCAGTACTTC.

As DNA, the CDR3 is TGTGCCAGCAGTTTCCCGACAGGGAGGTTTGATTCACCCCTCCACTTT. Protein product: CASSFPTGRFDSPLHF. This chain uses TRBV28 with TRBJ1-6, with 7 bases identical to TRBD1. Per germline, CDR1 MDHEN and CDR2 SYDVKM. The junction had 10 bases not matched to a gene; V was cut back by 3 bases and J by 8 bases. This CDR3 comprises 16 residues.

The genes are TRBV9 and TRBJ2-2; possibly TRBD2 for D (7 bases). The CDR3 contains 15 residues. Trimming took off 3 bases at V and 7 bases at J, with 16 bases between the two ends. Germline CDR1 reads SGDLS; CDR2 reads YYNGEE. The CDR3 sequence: CASSASGGAIGELFF. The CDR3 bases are TGTGCCAGCAGCGCCAGTGGGGGGGCGATCGGGGAGCTGTTTTTT.

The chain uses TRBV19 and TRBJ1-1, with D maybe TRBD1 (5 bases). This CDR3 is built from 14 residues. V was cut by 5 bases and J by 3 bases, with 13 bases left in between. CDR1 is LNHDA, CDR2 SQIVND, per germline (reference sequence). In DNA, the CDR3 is TGTGCCAGTAGTGTCGGGGGGTGGTACACTGAAGCTTTCTTT. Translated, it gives CASSVGGWYTEAFF.

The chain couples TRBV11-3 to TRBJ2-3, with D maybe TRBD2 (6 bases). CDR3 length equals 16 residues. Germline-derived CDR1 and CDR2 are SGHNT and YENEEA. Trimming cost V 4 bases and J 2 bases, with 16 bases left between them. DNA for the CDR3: TGTGCCAGCAGCTCAGACGGGAGTTTGATCACAGATACGCAGTATTTT. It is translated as CASSSDGSLITDTQYF.

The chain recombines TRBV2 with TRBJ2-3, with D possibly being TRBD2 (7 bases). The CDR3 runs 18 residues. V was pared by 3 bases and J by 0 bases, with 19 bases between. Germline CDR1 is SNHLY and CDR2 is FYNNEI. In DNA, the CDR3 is TGTGCCAGCAGTGACGGAGTGGGGGGGCTTACTAGCACAGATACGCAGTATTTT. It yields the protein CASSDGVGGLTSTDTQYF.

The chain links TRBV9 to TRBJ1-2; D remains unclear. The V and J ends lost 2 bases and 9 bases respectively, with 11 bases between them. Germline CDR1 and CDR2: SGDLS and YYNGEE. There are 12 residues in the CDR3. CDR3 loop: CASSVAGGSYTF. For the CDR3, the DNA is TGTGCCAGCAGCGTTGCAGGCGGGAGCTACACCTTC.

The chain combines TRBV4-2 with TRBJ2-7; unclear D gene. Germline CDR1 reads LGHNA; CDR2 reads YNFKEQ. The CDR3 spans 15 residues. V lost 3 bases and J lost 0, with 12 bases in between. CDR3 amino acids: CASSHPGPSSYEQYF. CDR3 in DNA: TGTGCCAGCAGCCACCCGGGTCCCAGCTCCTACGAGCAGTACTTC.

The CDR3 spells CASSRDNSNTGELFF. The CDR3 DNA reads as TGCGCCAGCAGCCGGGACAATTCGAACACCGGGGAGCTGTTTTTT. The rearrangement joins TRBV5-1 to TRBJ2-2, with D possibly matching TRBD1 (6 bases). This CDR3 contains 15 residues. Deletions cut 4 bases from V and 0 bases from J, with 10 bases between. The V gene's germline CDR1 is SGHRS and CDR2 YFSETQ. Filled out from reference TRBV5-1 and TRBJ2-2, the complete variable domain reads KAGVTQTPRYLIKTRGQQVTLSCSPISGHRSVSWYQQTPGQGLQFLFEYFSETQRNKGNFPGRFSGRQFSNSRSEMNVSTLELGDSALYLCASSRDNSNTGELFFGEGSRLTVL.

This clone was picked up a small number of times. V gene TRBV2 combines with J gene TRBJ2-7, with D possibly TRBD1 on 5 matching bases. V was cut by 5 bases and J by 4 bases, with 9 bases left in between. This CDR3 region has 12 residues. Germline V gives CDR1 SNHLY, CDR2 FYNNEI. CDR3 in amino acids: CASSSQGYEQYF. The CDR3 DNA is TGTGCCAGCAGTTCGCAGGGATACGAGCAGTACTTC. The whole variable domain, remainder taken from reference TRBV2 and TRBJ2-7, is EPEVTQTPSHQVTQMGQEVILRCVPISNHLYFYWYRQILGQKVEFLVSFYNNEISEKSEIFDDQFSVERPDGSNFTLKIRSTKLEDSAMYFCASSSQGYEQYFGPGTRLTVT.

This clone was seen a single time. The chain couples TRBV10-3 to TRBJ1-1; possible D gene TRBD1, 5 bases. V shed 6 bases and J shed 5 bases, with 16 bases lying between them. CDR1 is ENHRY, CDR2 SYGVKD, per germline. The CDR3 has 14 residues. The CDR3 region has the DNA TGTGCCATCAGGACCCGCAGGGTAGGAACTGAAGCTTTCTTT. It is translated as CAIRTRRVGTEAFF.

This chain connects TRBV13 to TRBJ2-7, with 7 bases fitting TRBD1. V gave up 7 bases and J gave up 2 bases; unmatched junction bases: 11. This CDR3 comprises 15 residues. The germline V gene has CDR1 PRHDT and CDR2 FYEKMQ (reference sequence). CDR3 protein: CASNKGGRPTYEQYF. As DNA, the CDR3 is TGTGCCAGCAACAAAGGGGGCAGGCCAACCTACGAGCAGTACTTC.

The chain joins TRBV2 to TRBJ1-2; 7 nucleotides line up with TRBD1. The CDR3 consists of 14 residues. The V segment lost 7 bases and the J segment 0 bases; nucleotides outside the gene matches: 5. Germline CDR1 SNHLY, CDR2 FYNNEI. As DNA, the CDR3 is TGTGCCAGCACCAGGGACAGCCCTAACTATGGCTACACCTTC. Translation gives CASTRDSPNYGYTF. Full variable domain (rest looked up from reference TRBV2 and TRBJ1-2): EPEVTQTPSHQVTQMGQEVILRCVPISNHLYFYWYRQILGQKVEFLVSFYNNEISEKSEIFDDQFSVERPDGSNFTLKIRSTKLEDSAMYFCASTRDSPNYGYTFGSGTRLTVV.

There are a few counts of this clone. The DNA for the CDR3 is TGTGCCAGCAGCCAAGACACTAGGGCGGAAACCGGGGAGCTGTTTTTT. Its protein is CASSQDTRAETGELFF. The V and J genes are TRBV14 and TRBJ2-2, with D maybe TRBD2 (5 bases). V lost 0 bases and J 5 bases, leaving 13 bases between the germline ends. This CDR3 is 16 amino acids long. Germline-derived CDR1 and CDR2 are SGHDN and FVKESK.

The CDR3 sequence: CASSLVDPRTADTQYF. DNA of the CDR3: TGCGCCAGCAGCTTGGTGGATCCCCGGACAGCGGATACGCAGTATTTT. The gene calls are TRBV5-1 and TRBJ2-3; D may be TRBD1 (6 bases). Trimming pared 0 bases from V and 6 bases from J, leaving 17 bases between. The CDR3 is 16 amino acids. Looked up from germline, CDR1 is SGHRS and CDR2 is YFSETQ.

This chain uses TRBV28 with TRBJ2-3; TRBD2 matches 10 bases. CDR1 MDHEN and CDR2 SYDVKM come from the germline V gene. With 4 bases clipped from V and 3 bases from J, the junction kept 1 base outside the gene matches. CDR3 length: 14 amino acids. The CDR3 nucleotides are TGTGCCAGCAGTTGGACTAGCGGTACAGATACGCAGTATTTT. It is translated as CASSWTSGTDTQYF.

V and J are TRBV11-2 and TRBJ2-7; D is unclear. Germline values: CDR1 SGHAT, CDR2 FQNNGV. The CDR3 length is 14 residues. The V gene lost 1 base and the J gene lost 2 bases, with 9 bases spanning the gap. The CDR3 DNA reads TGTGCCAGCAGCTTAGGGCTTGTCGCCTACGAGCAGTACTTC. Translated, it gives CASSLGLVAYEQYF.

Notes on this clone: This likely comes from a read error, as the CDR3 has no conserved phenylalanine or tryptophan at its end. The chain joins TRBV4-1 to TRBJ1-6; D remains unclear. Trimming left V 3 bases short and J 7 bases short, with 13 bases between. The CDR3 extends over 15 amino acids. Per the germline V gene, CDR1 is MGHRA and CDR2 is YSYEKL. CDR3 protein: CASSQWAPGNSPLHL. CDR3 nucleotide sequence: TGCGCCAGCAGCCAGTGGGCCCCGGGGAATTCACCCCTCCACCTT.

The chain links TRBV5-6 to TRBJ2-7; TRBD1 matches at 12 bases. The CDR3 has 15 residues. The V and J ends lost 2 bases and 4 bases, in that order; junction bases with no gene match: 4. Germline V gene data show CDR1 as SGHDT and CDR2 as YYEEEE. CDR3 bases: TGTGCCAGCAGCTTCGGGACAGGGGGCAGATACGAGCAGTACTTC. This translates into CASSFGTGGRYEQYF.